The 4 T cell receptor beta chains given below trace back to one sample, sequenced in a study of blood T cell repertoires in COVID-19. The assay was immunoSEQ multiplex PCR, and TCRdb's table has in-frame clones only and misses some. The table has around 400,000 clones, about 89% seen once; the top ten hold roughly a tenth. The sequenced material came from peripheral blood. The receptors derive from a woman aged 25-40 years with COVID-19, enrolled during active disease.

The chain carries TRBV30 and TRBJ2-1, with a possible D match to TRBD2 (5 bases). The CDR3 has 11 residues. V lost 3 bases to trimming and J lost 8 bases, with 8 bases between them. CDR1 and CDR2 from the germline V gene are GTSNPN and SVGIG (reference sequence). The CDR3 here is CAWSAGDEQFF. For the CDR3, the DNA is TGTGCCTGGAGCGCGGGTGATGAGCAGTTCTTC. The full variable domain, completed using reference TRBV30 and TRBJ2-1, is SQTIHQWPATLVQPVGSPLSLECTVEGTSNPNLYWYRQAAGRGLQLLFYSVGIGQISSEVPQNLSASRPQDRQFILSSKKLLLSDSGFYLCAWSAGDEQFFGPGTRLTVL.

J is TRBJ1-1 and V is TRBV11-1; D is perhaps TRBD1 (6 bases). Trimming stripped 3 bases from V and 8 bases from J, with 16 bases between. Germline V lookup: CDR1 SGHAT, CDR2 FQDESV (reference sequence). The CDR3 runs to 14 residues. In DNA, the CDR3 is TGTGCCAGCAGCTTCCTCGTTGCCGGGACAGAAGCTTTCTTT. It encodes CASSFLVAGTEAFF.

The V and J genes are TRBV9 and TRBJ2-5; 10 nucleotides align to TRBD2. J gave up 6 bases and V 0 bases, and 2 bases lay outside the gene matches. CDR1 and CDR2 from the germline V gene are SGDLS and YYNGEE. The CDR3 covers 14 residues. The CDR3 spells CASSVGTSGKTQYF. The CDR3 nucleotides are TGTGCCAGCAGCGTAGGGACTAGCGGAAAGACCCAGTACTTC.

This clone turned up a few times. The J gene is TRBJ1-2, the V gene TRBV11-2, with 8 nucleotides matching TRBD1. The V and J ends lost 1 base and 5 bases, in that order; junction bases with no gene match: 3. Germline lookup yields CDR1 SGHAT and CDR2 FQNNGV. CDR3 length: 14 residues. The CDR3 here is CASSLGRTGYGYTF. CDR3 nucleotide sequence: TGTGCCAGCAGCTTAGGACGGACAGGGTATGGCTACACCTTC.